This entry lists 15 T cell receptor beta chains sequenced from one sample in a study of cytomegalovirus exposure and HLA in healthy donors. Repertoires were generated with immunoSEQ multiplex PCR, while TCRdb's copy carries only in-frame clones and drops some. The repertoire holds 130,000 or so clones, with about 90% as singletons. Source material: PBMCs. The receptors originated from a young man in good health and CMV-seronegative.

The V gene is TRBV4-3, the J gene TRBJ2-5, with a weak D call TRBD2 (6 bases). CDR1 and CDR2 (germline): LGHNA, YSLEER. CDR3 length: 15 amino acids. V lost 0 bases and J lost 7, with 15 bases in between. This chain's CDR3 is CASSQDVLGGVTQYF. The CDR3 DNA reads TGCGCCAGCAGCCAAGATGTACTCGGGGGAGTGACCCAGTACTTC.

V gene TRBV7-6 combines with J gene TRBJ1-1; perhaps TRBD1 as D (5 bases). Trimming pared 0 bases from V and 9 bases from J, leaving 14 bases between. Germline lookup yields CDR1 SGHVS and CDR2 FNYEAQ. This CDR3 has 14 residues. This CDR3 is CASSLAGSQEQAFF. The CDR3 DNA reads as TGTGCCAGCAGCTTAGCCGGGTCACAGGAACAAGCTTTCTTT.

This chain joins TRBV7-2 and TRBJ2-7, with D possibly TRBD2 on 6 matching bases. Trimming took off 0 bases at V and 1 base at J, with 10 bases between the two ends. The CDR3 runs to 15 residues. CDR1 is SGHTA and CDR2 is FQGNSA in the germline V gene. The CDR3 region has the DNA TGTGCCAGCAGCTTAGCCGGGGGAGATTCCTACGAGCAGTACTTC. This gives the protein CASSLAGGDSYEQYF.

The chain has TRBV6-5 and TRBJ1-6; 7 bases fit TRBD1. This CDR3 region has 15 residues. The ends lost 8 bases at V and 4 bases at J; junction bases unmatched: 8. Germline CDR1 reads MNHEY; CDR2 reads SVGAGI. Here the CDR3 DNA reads TGTGCCAGCCAAGGGGGCTCCAATTATAATTCACCCCTCCACTTT. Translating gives CASQGGSNYNSPLHF.

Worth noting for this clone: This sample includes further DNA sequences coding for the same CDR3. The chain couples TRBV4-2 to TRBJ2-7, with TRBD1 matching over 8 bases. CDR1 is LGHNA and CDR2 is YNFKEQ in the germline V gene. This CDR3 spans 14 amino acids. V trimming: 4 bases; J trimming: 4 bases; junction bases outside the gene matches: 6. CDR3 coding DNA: TGTGCCAGCAGCCCTGGACAGGGAACATACGAGCAGTACTTC. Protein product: CASSPGQGTYEQYF.

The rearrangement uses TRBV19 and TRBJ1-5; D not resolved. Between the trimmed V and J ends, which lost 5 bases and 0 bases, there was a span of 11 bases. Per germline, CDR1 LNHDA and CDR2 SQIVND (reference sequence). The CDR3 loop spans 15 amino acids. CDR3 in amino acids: CASSQTDYSNQPQHF. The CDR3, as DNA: TGTGCCAGTAGTCAAACTGATTATAGCAATCAGCCCCAGCATTTT.

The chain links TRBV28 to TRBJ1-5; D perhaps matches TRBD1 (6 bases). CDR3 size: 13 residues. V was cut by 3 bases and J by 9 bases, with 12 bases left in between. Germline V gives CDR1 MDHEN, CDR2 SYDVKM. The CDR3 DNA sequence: TGTGCCAGCAGTTTTTCAGGGGTGCGGCCCCAGCATTTT. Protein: CASSFSGVRPQHF. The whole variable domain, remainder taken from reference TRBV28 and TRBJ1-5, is DVKVTQSSRYLVKRTGEKVFLECVQDMDHENMFWYRQDPGLGLRLIYFSYDVKMKEKGDIPEGYSVSREKKERFSLILESASTNQTSMYLCASSFSGVRPQHFGDGTRLSIL.

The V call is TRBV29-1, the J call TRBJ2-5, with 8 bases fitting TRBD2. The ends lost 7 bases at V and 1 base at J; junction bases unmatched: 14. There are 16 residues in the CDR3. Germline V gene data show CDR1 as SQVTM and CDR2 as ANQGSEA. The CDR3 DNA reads TGCAGCGCCGGCGGGGTTGCGGGGGGCATCCAAGAGACCCAGTACTTC. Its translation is CSAGGVAGGIQETQYF.

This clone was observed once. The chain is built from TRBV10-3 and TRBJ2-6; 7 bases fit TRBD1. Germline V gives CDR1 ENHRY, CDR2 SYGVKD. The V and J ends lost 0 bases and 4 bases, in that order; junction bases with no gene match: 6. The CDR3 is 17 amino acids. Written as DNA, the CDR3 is TGTGCCATCAGTGAGTCAGGGACAGCGGCCGGGGCCAACGTCCTGACTTTC. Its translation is CAISESGTAAGANVLTF.

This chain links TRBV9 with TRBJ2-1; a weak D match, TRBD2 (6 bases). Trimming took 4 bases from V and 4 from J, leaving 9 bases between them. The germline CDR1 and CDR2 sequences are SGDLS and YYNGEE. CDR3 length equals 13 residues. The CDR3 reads CASSPRGYNEQFF. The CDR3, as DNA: TGTGCCAGCAGCCCCCGGGGGTACAATGAGCAGTTCTTC.

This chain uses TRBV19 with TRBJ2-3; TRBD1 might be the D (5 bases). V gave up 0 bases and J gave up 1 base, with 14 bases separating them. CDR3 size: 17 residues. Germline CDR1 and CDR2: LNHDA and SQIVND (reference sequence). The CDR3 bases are TGTGCCAGTAGTATAGAACGGACAATAAGGGGCACAGATACGCAGTATTTT. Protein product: CASSIERTIRGTDTQYF.

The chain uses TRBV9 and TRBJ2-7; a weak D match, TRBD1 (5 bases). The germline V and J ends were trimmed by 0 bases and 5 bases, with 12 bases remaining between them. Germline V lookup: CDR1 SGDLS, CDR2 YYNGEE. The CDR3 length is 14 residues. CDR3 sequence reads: CASSVDGRVDEQYF. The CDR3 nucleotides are TGTGCCAGCAGCGTAGACGGCAGGGTGGACGAGCAGTACTTC.

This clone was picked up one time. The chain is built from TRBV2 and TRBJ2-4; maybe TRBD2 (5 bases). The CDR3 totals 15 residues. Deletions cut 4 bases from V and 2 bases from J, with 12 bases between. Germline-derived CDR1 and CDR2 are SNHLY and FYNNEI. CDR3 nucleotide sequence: TGTGCCAGCAGTGCGAGGGAGAGGCCCAAAAACATTCAGTACTTC. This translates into CASSARERPKNIQYF.

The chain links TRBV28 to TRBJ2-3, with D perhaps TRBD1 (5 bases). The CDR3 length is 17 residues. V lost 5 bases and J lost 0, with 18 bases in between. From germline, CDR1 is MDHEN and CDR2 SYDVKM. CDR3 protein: CASSPLPQVSSTDTQYF. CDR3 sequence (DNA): TGTGCCAGCAGTCCACTCCCACAGGTCTCAAGCACAGATACGCAGTATTTT.

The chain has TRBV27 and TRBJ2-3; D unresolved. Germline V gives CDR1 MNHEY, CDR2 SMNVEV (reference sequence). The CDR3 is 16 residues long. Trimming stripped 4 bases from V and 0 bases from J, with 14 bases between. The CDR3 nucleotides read TGTGCCAGCAGTTCTGTCTCCTATACTAGCACAGATACGCAGTATTTT. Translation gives CASSSVSYTSTDTQYF.